This T cell receptor (beta chain) was profiled in a study of T cell repertoires in ileal Crohn's disease (dated by TCRdb to the late 2010s). As for the study more broadly: The median duration of disease was approximately 7.9 years, and at the time of surgery about a third of patients were active smokers. TCR repertoire analysis was performed in around 60 Crohn's disease patients drawn from a prospective multicentre cohort. A Rutgeerts score above i0 was used to define endoscopic postoperative recurrence. The study ran alongside a multicentre cohort designed to identify predictors of early endoscopic recurrence after ileocolonic resection. M0 samples were biopsies from the inflamed portion of the ileum in the surgical resection specimen. Roughly half of the patients were given postoperative therapy, with approximately 18 on anti-TNF agents and under 13 on thiopurines. For commercial TCRB immunosequencing, approximately 500 nanograms of biopsy DNA were submitted for each sample. The study sequenced some 170 mucosal samples from some 55 patients, taken at several locations on the surgical specimen and at postoperative endoscopy. Surgery was performed for a complication in all patients, with stricturing disease in about 60% and penetrating disease in around 40%.

Summary of the overall study and its limitations: More high-frequency clones were carried by sorted CD8 T cells than by CD4 T cells, suggesting that mucosal expansions were mainly CD8. Higher percentages of high-frequency clones at the time of surgery were linked to endoscopic recurrence, and every patient with clonality above 26.8% (18/57) had recurrence. Compared with non-smokers, patients who were active smokers at surgery showed a significantly higher proportion of clonal expansions (25.9% vs 17.9%, p=0.02). Only a subgroup of patients, of unstated size, had mucosal CD4 and CD8 T cells sorted and sequenced.

According to the study, the label for this sample's time point signals: inflamed ileum from the surgical specimen. To be eligible, patients had to be adults with ileal or ileocolonic Crohn's disease and an indication for ileocolonic resection. Before DNA extraction, whole ileal mucosal biopsies were kept frozen at -80 degrees C. Genomic DNA was extracted from frozen whole biopsies with a TRizol-based method and quantified on a NanoDrop 2000 spectrophotometer. Details on this clone: Its antigen has not been determined. No per-base quality is available; no much larger clone lies one base away.

The receptor library was made with the immunoSEQ multiplex PCR assay. CDR3 regions were amplified from genomic DNA by Adaptive Biotechnology using a two-step, amplification bias-controlled multiplex PCR. In the first PCR, primers covered every V and J gene segment, and in the second PCR, barcodes and Illumina adapters were added. CDR3 libraries were sequenced on an Illumina instrument. Processing in the source paper ran as follows. Vendor-provided pipelines were combined with custom analysis of raw data in R/Bioconductor under R version 3.3.0. Clonality, which ranges from 0 to 1, was calculated as the inverse of the normalised Shannon entropy across all productive clones. High-frequency clones were defined as the share of the repertoire occupied by the top 100 clones, with only clones passing a 95% confidence test being retained. The Simpson index measured repertoire diversity, and the Morisita-Horn index measured overlap between samples. Here the immuneACCESS table is served through TCRdb, limited to in-frame sequences with V and J called. Missing clones are a known gap in these copies; in checked studies unresolved V genes cover under half, and the rest lacks a known reason. From that table come the V and J calls and clone size; the DNA was used to work out D and trimming. This sample comprises some 11,000 clones, more than 75% of them detected only once. Together, the top ten hold more than 8% of the sample.

V is cut back by 1 base and J by 5 bases, with 6 bases in the junction unmatched. Measured from the cysteine to the phenylalanine, the CDR3 is 16 residues long. Of all the DNA, just the CDR3 is kept, 48 bases in frame from base 1. According to the germline V gene, CDR1 reads LGHNA and CDR2 reads YNFKEQ. This clonotype was obtained from an adult with Crohn's disease. The chain is encoded by TRBV4-2 joined to TRBJ2-5; TRBD2 matches 11 bases in the middle. Sequencing input: ileal tissue. This receptor has the CDR3 CASSQARTSGLETQYF. Read as DNA, the sequence is TGTGCCAGCAGCCAAGCAAGGACTAGCGGGTTGGAGACCCAGTACTTC.